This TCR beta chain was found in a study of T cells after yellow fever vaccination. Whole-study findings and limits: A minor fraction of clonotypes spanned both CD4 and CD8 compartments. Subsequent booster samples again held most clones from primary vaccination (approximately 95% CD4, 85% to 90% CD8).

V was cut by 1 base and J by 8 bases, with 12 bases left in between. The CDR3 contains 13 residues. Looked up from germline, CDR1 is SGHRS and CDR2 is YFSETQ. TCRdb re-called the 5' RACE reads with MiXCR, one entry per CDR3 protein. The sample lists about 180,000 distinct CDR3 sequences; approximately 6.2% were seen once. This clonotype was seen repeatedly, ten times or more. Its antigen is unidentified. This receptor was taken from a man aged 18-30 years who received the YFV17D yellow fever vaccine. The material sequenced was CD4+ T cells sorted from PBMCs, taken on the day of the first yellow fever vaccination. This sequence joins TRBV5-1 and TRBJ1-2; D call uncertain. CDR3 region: CASSLLGLEGYTF. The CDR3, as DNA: TGCGCCAGCAGCTTGCTGGGCCTAGAGGGCTACACCTTC.